The rows below give T cell receptor beta chains drawn from one sample of a study of vaccination effects on CD4 cells after COVID-19. Their cognate antigens are unknown. Profiled with immunoSEQ multiplex PCR; TCRdb holds only in-frame clones, not every one. The data show tens of thousands of clones, about two thirds seen once. The material was CD4+ T cells from PBMCs cultured with SARS-CoV-2 spike peptides, obtained before COVID-19 vaccination. The receptors were sampled from a human donor who received a COVID-19 vaccine. The CDR3 runs from the conserved cysteine through the conserved F or W. The D gene is left open where the match is weak. Size is stated for part of the rows, as once, few or many counts, or as a class when the clone is expanded.

CDR3 DNA | CDR3 protein | V gene | D gene | clone size | J gene
TGTGCCAGCAGTTACCCCTTGACGGCCGTTGAAGCTTTCTTT | CASSYPLTAVEAFF | TRBV28 | . | . | TRBJ1-1
TGTGCCAGTCATCGGTCGTCGGGTGATGAGTACTATGGCTACACCTTC | CASHRSSGDEYYGYTF | TRBV7-2 | . | . | TRBJ1-2
TGTGCCATCAGTGTCAACGGGGGACTTGGCGGGGGGGAGCTGTTTTTT | CAISVNGGLGGGELFF | TRBV10-3 | . | . | TRBJ2-2
TGTGCCAGCACCTTGCGACTAGCGGGGAACACCGGGGAGCTGTTTTTT | CASTLRLAGNTGELFF | TRBV28 | TRBD2 | . | TRBJ2-2
TGTGCCAGCTCACTTCTGACATCGAACACCGGGGAGCTGTTTTTT | CASSLLTSNTGELFF | TRBV18 | . | . | TRBJ2-2
TGTGCCAGCAGTTTATGGGGGAGGGTAGACTATGGCTACACCTTC | CASSLWGRVDYGYTF | TRBV27 | . | . | TRBJ1-2
TGTGCCAGCAGCCAAGATCAAGGGGCCTCCCACACCTTC | CASSQDQGASHTF | TRBV4-2 | . | . | TRBJ1-2
TGTGCCAGCAGTGCGGAGGTTGAAGCTTTCTTT | CASSAEVEAFF | TRBV12-3/TRBV12-4 | . | . | TRBJ1-1
TGTGCCAGCAGCCTCGCGAACACCGGGGAGCTGTTTTTT | CASSLANTGELFF | TRBV11-2 | . | few | TRBJ2-2
TGTGCCAGCCTAAGACAGGGCCTACGAGGGCACTACGAGCAGTACTTC | CASLRQGLRGHYEQYF | TRBV28 | TRBD1 | . | TRBJ2-7
TGCGCCAGCAGCCAAGACAGGGGACGAACTGAAGCTTTCTTT | CASSQDRGRTEAFF | TRBV4-1 | . | . | TRBJ1-1
TGTGCCTGGAGAGTCCCGCGGGGGAGGGGGAAGAACACTGAAGCTTTCTTT | CAWRVPRGRGKNTEAFF | TRBV30 | . | . | TRBJ1-1
TGTGCCAGCAGCCCCGGTGGGGTCTCTGGAAACACCATATATTTT | CASSPGGVSGNTIYF | TRBV5-4 | . | . | TRBJ1-3
TGTGCCAGCAGCTCCGAAGTAGGGGGCTATGGCTACACCTTC | CASSSEVGGYGYTF | TRBV7-9 | . | . | TRBJ1-2
TGCGCCAGCAGCCAAGACCCCGGTGGAGGTTTTGCAACTAATGAAAAACTGTTTTTT | CASSQDPGGGFATNEKLFF | TRBV4-3 | . | . | TRBJ1-4
TGTGCCAGCAGTGATGGGACAGGGTTGCGCGAGCAGTACTTC | CASSDGTGLREQYF | TRBV25-1 | TRBD1 | . | TRBJ2-7
TGTGCCAGCAGCTTGGTCCGGGGCGAGCAGTACTTC | CASSLVRGEQYF | TRBV5-6 | . | . | TRBJ2-7
TGTGCCAGCAGCCAGAGCACAGATACGCAGTATTTT | CASSQSTDTQYF | TRBV5-4 | . | . | TRBJ2-3
TGTGCCAGCAGTTTTTCGAACACCGGGGAGCTGTTTTTT | CASSFSNTGELFF | TRBV27 | . | few | TRBJ2-2
TGTGCCAGTAGTCCCCAGAAGACAGGCAATCAGCCCCAGCATTTT | CASSPQKTGNQPQHF | TRBV19 | . | few | TRBJ1-5
TGTGCCAGCAGCCAAGTCCCCGGGACGGATGGCTACACCTTC | CASSQVPGTDGYTF | TRBV4-2 | . | few | TRBJ1-2
TGTGCCAGCAGCCCGGACAGGGAGTACGAGCAGTACTTC | CASSPDREYEQYF | TRBV2 | TRBD1 | . | TRBJ2-7
TGTGCCAGCAGTCCCAGTAGCCACTATGGCTACACCTTC | CASSPSSHYGYTF | TRBV6-5 | . | . | TRBJ1-2
TGTGCCAGCAGCCACACAGGGTCCGGAAACACCATATATTTT | CASSHTGSGNTIYF | TRBV3-1/TRBV3-2 | . | . | TRBJ1-3
TGTGCCAGCAGCCCGATGACTAGAGGGTACGGAGATACGCAGTATTTT | CASSPMTRGYGDTQYF | TRBV7-2 | . | once | TRBJ2-3
TGTGCCAGCAGGAGTGAAACGGGACAGGGGGCGAATGGCTACACCTTC | CASRSETGQGANGYTF | TRBV28 | TRBD1 | few | TRBJ1-2
TGTGCCAGCAGCCACTCACAGGGGAGGGACACTGAAGCTTTCTTT | CASSHSQGRDTEAFF | TRBV5-4 | TRBD1 | . | TRBJ1-1
TGTGCTAGCAGCAGACAGGGGGCGACCGGGGAGCTGTTTTTT | CASSRQGATGELFF | TRBV7-7 | TRBD1 | once | TRBJ2-2
TGTGCCAGCAGCTTAGTAGCCGCAATCGGGATAGATACGCAGTATTTT | CASSLVAAIGIDTQYF | TRBV7-9 | . | few | TRBJ2-3
TGCTCCACGGGGGGACACCTGAACACTGAAGCTTTCTTT | CSTGGHLNTEAFF | TRBV10-3 | . | . | TRBJ1-1
TGTGCCAGCGGACAGGGGAGGAATGAAAAACTGTTTTTT | CASGQGRNEKLFF | TRBV12-3/TRBV12-4 | TRBD1 | . | TRBJ1-4
TGTGCCAGCAGTTTCCCCGGGAGGAATGAGCAGTTCTTC | CASSFPGRNEQFF | TRBV27 | TRBD2 | . | TRBJ2-1
TGTGCCAGCAGCTCACAACCCGGGACAGGGACTAGCGGTCCCTACGAGCAGTACTTC | CASSSQPGTGTSGPYEQYF | TRBV7-9 | TRBD2 | . | TRBJ2-7
TGTGCCAGCAGCGCGGGGGATCTTACCGGGGAGCTGTTTTTT | CASSAGDLTGELFF | TRBV13 | TRBD2 | . | TRBJ2-2
TGCAGCCAACGCAGCGGGACCACCTACAATGAGCAGTTCTTC | CSQRSGTTYNEQFF | TRBV29-1 | TRBD2 | . | TRBJ2-1
TGTGCCAGCAGCGTAGCACAGACCTATGGCTACACCTTC | CASSVAQTYGYTF | TRBV9 | . | . | TRBJ1-2
TGTGCCAGCAGTGAGCCTAGCGGGAGGGCGAGGGAGCAGTACTTC | CASSEPSGRAREQYF | TRBV6-1 | TRBD2 | . | TRBJ2-7
TGTGCCAGTAGTACGAGACTAGCGGGACCCTACGAGCAGTACTTC | CASSTRLAGPYEQYF | TRBV19 | TRBD2 | . | TRBJ2-7
TGTGCCAGCAGCAGGGCAGCCAAAAATCAGCCCCAGCATTTT | CASSRAAKNQPQHF | TRBV28 | . | few | TRBJ1-5
TGTGCCAGCAGTTACCCGTTCGGGGTCGGGGAGCTGTTTTTT | CASSYPFGVGELFF | TRBV28 | . | once | TRBJ2-2
TGTGCCAGCTCTCCTGAGGGCTATGGTGAAGCTTTCTTT | CASSPEGYGEAFF | TRBV18 | . | few | TRBJ1-1
TGCAGTGCTAGCGGGCCCTACGAGCAGTACTTC | CSASGPYEQYF | TRBV20-1 | . | . | TRBJ2-7
TGTGCCTTCTCCCGGCTAGCCCAAGGGAGGGAGCAGTTCTTC | CAFSRLAQGREQFF | TRBV30 | . | . | TRBJ2-1
TGTGCCAGCAGCCCCCGCGGGACAGGCATCTACAATGAGCAGTTCTTC | CASSPRGTGIYNEQFF | TRBV3-1/TRBV3-2 | TRBD1 | . | TRBJ2-1
TGTGCCAGCAGTTCCCAGGGGGTGGGCATTCAGTACTTC | CASSSQGVGIQYF | TRBV6-5 | TRBD1 | few | TRBJ2-4
TGCGCCAGCAGCTTGGGGGGCGGGGGTTACAATGAGCAGTTCTTC | CASSLGGGGYNEQFF | TRBV5-1 | TRBD2 | . | TRBJ2-1